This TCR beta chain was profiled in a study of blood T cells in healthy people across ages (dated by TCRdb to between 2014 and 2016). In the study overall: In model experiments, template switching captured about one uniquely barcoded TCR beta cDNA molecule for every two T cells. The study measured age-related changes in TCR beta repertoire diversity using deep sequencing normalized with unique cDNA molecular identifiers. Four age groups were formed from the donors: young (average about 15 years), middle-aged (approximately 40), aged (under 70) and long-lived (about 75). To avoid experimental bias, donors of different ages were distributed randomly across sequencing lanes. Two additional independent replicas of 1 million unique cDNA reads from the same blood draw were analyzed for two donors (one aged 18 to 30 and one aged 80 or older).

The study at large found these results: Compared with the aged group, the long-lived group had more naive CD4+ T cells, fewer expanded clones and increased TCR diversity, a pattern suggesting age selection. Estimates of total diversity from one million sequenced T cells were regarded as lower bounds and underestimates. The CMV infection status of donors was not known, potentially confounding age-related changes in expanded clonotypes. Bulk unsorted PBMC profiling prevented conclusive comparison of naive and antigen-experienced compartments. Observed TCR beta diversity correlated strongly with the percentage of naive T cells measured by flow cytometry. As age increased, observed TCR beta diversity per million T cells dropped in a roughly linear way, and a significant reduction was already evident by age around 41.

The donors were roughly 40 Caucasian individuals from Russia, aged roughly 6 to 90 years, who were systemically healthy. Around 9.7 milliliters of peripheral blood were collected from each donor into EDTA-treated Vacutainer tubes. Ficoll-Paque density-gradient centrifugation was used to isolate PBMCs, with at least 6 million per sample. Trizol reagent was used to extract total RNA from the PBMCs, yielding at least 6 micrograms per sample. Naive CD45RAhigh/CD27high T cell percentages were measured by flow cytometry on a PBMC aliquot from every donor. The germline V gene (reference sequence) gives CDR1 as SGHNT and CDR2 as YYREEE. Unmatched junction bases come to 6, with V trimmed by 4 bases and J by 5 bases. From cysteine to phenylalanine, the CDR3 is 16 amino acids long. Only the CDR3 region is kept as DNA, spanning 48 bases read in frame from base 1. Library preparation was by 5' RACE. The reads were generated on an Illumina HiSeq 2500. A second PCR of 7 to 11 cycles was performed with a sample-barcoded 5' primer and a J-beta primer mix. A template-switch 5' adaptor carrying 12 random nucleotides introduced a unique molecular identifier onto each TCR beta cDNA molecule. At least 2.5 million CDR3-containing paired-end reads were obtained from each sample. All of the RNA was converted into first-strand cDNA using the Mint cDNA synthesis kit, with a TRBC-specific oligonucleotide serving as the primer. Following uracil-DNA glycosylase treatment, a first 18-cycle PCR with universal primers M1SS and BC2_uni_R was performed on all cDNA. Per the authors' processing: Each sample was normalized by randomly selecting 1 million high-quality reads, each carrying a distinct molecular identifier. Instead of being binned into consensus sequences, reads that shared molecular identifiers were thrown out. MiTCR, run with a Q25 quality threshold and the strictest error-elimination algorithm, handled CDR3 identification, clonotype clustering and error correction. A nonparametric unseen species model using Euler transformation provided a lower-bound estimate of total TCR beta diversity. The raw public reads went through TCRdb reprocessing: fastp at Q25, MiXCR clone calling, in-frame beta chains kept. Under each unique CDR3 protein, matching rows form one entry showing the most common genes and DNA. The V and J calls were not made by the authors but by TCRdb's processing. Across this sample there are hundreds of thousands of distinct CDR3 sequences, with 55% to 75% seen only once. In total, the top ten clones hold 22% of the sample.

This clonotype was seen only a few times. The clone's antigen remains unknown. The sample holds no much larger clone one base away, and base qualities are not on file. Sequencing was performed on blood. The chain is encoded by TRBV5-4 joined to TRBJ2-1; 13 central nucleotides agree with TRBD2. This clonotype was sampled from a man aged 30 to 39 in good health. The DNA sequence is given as TGTGCCAGCAGCCCCCGGACTAGCGGGGGAAACAATGAGCAGTTCTTC. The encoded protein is CASSPRTSGGNNEQFF.